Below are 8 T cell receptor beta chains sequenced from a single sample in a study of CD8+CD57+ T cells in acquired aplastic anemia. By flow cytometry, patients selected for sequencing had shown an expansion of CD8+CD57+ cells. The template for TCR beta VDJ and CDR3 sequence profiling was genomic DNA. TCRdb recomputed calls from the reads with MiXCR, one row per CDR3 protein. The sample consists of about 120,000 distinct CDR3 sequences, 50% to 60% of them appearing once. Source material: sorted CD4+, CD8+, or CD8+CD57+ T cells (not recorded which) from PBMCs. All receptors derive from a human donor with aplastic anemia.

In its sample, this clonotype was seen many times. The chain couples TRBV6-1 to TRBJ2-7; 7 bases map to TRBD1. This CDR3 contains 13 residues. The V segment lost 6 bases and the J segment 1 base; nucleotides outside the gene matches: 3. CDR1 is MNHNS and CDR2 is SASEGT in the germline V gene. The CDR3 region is CASREGASYEQYF. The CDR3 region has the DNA TGTGCCAGCAGAGAGGGGGCTTCCTACGAGCAGTACTTC.

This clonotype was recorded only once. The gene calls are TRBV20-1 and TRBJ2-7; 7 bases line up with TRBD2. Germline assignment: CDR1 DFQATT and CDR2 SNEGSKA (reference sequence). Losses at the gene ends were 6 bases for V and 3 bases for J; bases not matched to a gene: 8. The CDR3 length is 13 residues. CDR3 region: CSAITSADYEQYF. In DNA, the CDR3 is TGCAGTGCCATAACTAGCGCTGACTACGAGCAGTACTTC.

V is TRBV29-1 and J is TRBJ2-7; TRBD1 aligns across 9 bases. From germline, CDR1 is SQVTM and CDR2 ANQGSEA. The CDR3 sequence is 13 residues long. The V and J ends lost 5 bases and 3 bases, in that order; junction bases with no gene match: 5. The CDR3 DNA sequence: TGCAGCGTTACCGGGACAGGGAACTACGAGCAGTACTTC. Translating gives CSVTGTGNYEQYF.

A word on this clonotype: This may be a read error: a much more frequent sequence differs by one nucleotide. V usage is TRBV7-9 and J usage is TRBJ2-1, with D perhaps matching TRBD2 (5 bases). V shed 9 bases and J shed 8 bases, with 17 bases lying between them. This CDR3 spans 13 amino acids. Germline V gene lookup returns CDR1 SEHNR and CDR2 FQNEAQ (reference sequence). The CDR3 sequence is CASNGITGDEQFF. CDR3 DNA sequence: TGTGCCAGTAACGGGATCACCGGCGATGAGCAGTTCTTC.

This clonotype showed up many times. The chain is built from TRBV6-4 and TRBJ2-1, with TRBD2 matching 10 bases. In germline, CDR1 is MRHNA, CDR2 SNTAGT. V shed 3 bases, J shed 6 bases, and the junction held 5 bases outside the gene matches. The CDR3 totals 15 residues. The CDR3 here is CASSETSGESNEQFF. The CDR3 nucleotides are TGTGCCAGCAGTGAAACTAGCGGGGAGTCCAATGAGCAGTTCTTC.

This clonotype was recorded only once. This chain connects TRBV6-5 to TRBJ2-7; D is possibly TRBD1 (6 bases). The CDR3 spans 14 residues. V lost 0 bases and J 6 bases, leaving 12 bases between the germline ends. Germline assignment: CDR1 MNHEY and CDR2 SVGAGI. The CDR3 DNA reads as TGTGCCAGCAGTTACTCGTCACAGGGATTCGAGCAGTACTTC. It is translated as CASSYSSQGFEQYF.

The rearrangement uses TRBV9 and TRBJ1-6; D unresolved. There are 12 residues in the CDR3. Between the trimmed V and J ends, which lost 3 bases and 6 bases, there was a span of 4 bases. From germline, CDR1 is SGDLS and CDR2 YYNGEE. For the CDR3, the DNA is TGTGCCAGCAGCGAGATTAATTCACCCCTCCACTTT. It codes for CASSEINSPLHF.

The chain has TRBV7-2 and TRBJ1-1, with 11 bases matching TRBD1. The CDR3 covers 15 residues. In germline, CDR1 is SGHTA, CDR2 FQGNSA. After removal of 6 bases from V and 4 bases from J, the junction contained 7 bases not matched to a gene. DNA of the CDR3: TGTGCCAGCAGGCAGGCCGGGACAGGGGGCACTGAAGCTTTCTTT. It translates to CASRQAGTGGTEAFF.